Each of the 20 T cell receptor beta chains below was sequenced from the same sample in a study of shared clonotypes between healthy human individuals. This table comes from immunoSEQ multiplex PCR, and its TCRdb copy is limited to in-frame clones, with some not included. Counted here are about 990,000 clones, more than 75% occurring once; the ten biggest clones make up roughly 0.62%. Specimen: memory CD4+ T cells from PBMCs. Regarding subset: CD45RA-negative fraction. The receptors come from a man younger than 35 in good health. Some clones in this sample may be carry-over from other donors' samples.

The chain recombines TRBV29-1 with TRBJ2-6; the D is unclear. Trimming left V 4 bases short and J 3 bases short, with 7 bases between. CDR3 size: 13 residues. In germline, CDR1 is SQVTM, CDR2 ANQGSEA. CDR3 sequence: CSVVLIGANVLTF. The CDR3 nucleotides are TGCAGCGTTGTCCTTATTGGGGCCAACGTCCTGACTTTC.

The chain is built from TRBV6-4 and TRBJ1-5; TRBD1 is a possible D gene (6 bases). V dropped 10 bases and J dropped 9 bases, with 28 bases sitting between them. This CDR3 has 16 amino acids. Germline loops: CDR1 MRHNA, CDR2 SNTAGT. The CDR3 reads CATPGGKVLHRLPQHF. CDR3 nucleotide sequence: TGTGCCACGCCGGGGGGCAAGGTGTTACATCGCCTGCCCCAGCATTTT.

This chain links TRBV28 with TRBJ1-2; 9 nucleotides align to TRBD1. The CDR3 extends over 14 amino acids. After removal of 3 bases from V and 6 bases from J, the junction contained 5 bases not matched to a gene. Germline lookup yields CDR1 MDHEN and CDR2 SYDVKM. The CDR3 DNA sequence: TGTGCCAGCAGTTTGGGACAGGGTCTAGATGGCTACACCTTC. Its translation is CASSLGQGLDGYTF.

The rearrangement uses TRBV11-2 and TRBJ2-1, with 8 bases identical to TRBD1. V lost 5 bases to trimming and J lost 1 base; unmatched junction nucleotides: 4. This CDR3 is built from 15 residues. CDR1 and CDR2 (germline): SGHAT, FQNNGV. The CDR3 here is CASSLTGGSYNEQFF. The CDR3 DNA sequence: TGTGCCAGCAGCCTCACAGGGGGTTCCTACAATGAGCAGTTCTTC.

The CDR3 region is CASSRGLAGAYEQYF. In nucleotides, the CDR3 is TGTGCCAGCAGCCGGGGACTAGCGGGAGCCTACGAGCAGTACTTC. The rearrangement uses TRBV4-2 and TRBJ2-5, with 14 bases lining up with TRBD2. The J call is uncertain, as TRBJ2-7 better fits the DNA end. Germline-derived CDR1 and CDR2 are LGHNA and YNFKEQ. CDR3 size: 15 residues.

The chain combines TRBV18 with TRBJ2-7; 7 bases fit TRBD2. Germline CDR1 and CDR2: KGHSH and LQKENI. The junction had 4 bases not matched to a gene; V was cut back by 4 bases and J by 7 bases. The CDR3 has 12 amino acids. The CDR3 coding sequence is TGTGCCAGCTCACTACGCGGGGGAGAGCAGTACTTC. Protein: CASSLRGGEQYF.

V and J are TRBV5-1 and TRBJ2-1; D is possibly TRBD1 (5 bases). The CDR3 extends over 14 amino acids. Trimming took 7 bases from V and 6 from J, leaving 17 bases between them. CDR1 and CDR2 from the germline V gene are SGHRS and YFSETQ. The CDR3 DNA reads TGCGCCAGCTACCTTAGCACGACAGCCAATGAGCAGTTCTTC. Translation gives CASYLSTTANEQFF.

As regards this clone: Other DNA sequences in this specimen translate into the identical CDR3. The CDR3 nucleotides read TGTGCCAGCAGTCTGAATGAAAAACTGTTTTTT. Protein product: CASSLNEKLFF. The chain combines TRBV28 with TRBJ1-4, with D unresolved. The CDR3 runs to 11 residues. Germline V gene sequence: CDR1 MDHEN, CDR2 SYDVKM. V lost 5 bases to trimming and J lost 5 bases, with 3 bases between them.

Concerning this clone: Being one base from a much bigger clone, this may be a read error. This rearrangement joins TRBV7-2 to TRBJ2-7; 7 nucleotides line up with TRBD1. Per germline, CDR1 SGHTA and CDR2 FQGNSA. Losses at the gene ends were 4 bases for V and 0 bases for J; bases not matched to a gene: 3. The CDR3 consists of 14 residues. This chain's CDR3 is CASSSRDSSYEQYF. CDR3 nucleotide sequence: TGTGCCAGCAGCTCCCGGGACAGCTCCTACGAGCAGTACTTC.

This clone was observed a few times. The chain links TRBV7-8 to TRBJ2-3, with unresolved D. The CDR3 contains 14 residues. CDR1 and CDR2 (germline): SGHVS, FQNEAQ. V was cut by 1 base and J by 4 bases, with 9 bases left in between. CDR3: CASSLEVASDTQYF. CDR3 nucleotide sequence: TGTGCCAGCAGCTTAGAGGTAGCCTCAGATACGCAGTATTTT.

This clone showed up many times. At the DNA level, this CDR3 is encoded by other sequences in the same sample as well. This sequence joins TRBV14 and TRBJ2-7; possible D gene TRBD2, 5 bases. Trimming took off 0 bases at V and 0 bases at J, with 15 bases between the two ends. The CDR3 runs to 17 residues. Germline V gives CDR1 SGHDN, CDR2 FVKESK. For the CDR3, the DNA is TGTGCCAGCAGCCAAGATCTAAGCCCGGGATACTCCTACGAGCAGTACTTC. Protein sequence: CASSQDLSPGYSYEQYF. The variable domain in full, with the rest retrieved from reference TRBV14 and TRBJ2-7, is EAGVTQFPSHSVIEKGQTVTLRCDPISGHDNLYWYRRVMGKEIKFLLHFVKESKQDESGMPNNRFLAERTGGTYSTLKVQPAELEDSGVYFCASSQDLSPGYSYEQYFGPGTRLTVT.

The rearrangement joins TRBV5-4 to TRBJ2-1; TRBD2 matches at 9 bases. The CDR3 has 16 amino acids. V lost 0 bases and J lost 4; bases outside the gene matches: 5. CDR1 is SGHNT, CDR2 YYREEE, per germline (reference sequence). CDR3 sequence (DNA): TGTGCCAGCAGCTTGGACGAGACTAGCGGATACAATGAGCAGTTCTTC. Amino acid sequence: CASSLDETSGYNEQFF.

In its sample, this clone was seen once. The chain links TRBV7-2 to TRBJ1-1; D is uncertain. Germline-derived CDR1 and CDR2 are SGHTA and FQGNSA. The CDR3 has 13 residues. With 6 bases removed from V and 3 bases from J, the gap between germline ends came to 11 bases. The CDR3 loop reads CASRPGPDTEAFF. DNA of the CDR3: TGTGCCAGCAGGCCCGGCCCTGACACTGAAGCTTTCTTT.

This chain uses TRBV11-2 with TRBJ2-5; 14 bases line up with TRBD2. Germline CDR1 is SGHAT and CDR2 is FQNNGV. The CDR3 covers 17 residues. V shed 5 bases and J 5 bases; nucleotides not matched to a gene: 10. The CDR3 DNA reads TGTGCCAGCAGCCTAAGACTAGCGGGAGGGATGAGGGAGACCCAGTACTTC. As protein: CASSLRLAGGMRETQYF.

The V and J genes are TRBV2 and TRBJ2-3; TRBD1 matches at 9 bases. CDR1 is SNHLY, CDR2 FYNNEI, per germline. The CDR3 loop spans 13 amino acids. V lost 4 bases to trimming and J lost 5 bases; unmatched junction nucleotides: 1. The DNA for the CDR3 is TGTGCCAGCAGTGCGGACAGGGGAGATACGCAGTATTTT. It translates to CASSADRGDTQYF.

This sequence joins TRBV4-2 and TRBJ2-7; D gene unclear. Germline CDR1 and CDR2: LGHNA and YNFKEQ. This CDR3 has 14 residues. V lost 0 bases and J lost 7, with 13 bases in between. CDR3 loop: CASSQDRGSSEQYF. As DNA, the CDR3 is TGTGCCAGCAGCCAAGATCGAGGTAGCTCGGAGCAGTACTTC.

This clone turned up a few times. This chain links TRBV27 with TRBJ2-3; 8 bases fit TRBD1. The CDR3 has 13 residues. Germline V CDR1 and CDR2: MNHEY, SMNVEV (reference sequence). J was trimmed by 4 bases and V by 7 bases; bases with no gene match: 4. The CDR3 coding sequence is TGTGCCAGCATGCTACAGGGGGCAGATACGCAGTATTTT. Translated: CASMLQGADTQYF.

The chain couples TRBV29-1 to TRBJ1-4; TRBD1 matches 8 bases. The junction had 12 bases not matched to a gene; V was cut back by 6 bases and J by 3 bases. Germline V CDR1 and CDR2: SQVTM, ANQGSEA. The CDR3 has 16 residues. The CDR3 DNA is TGCAGCGTGGGGGTCGGTTCGGGACAGGCTAATGAAAAACTGTTTTTT. Translation: CSVGVGSGQANEKLFF.

The chain uses TRBV5-1 and TRBJ2-2; D is possibly TRBD1 (5 bases). Germline CDR1 and CDR2: SGHRS and YFSETQ. CDR3 length: 15 amino acids. Trimming stripped 9 bases from V and 0 bases from J, with 15 bases between. The DNA for the CDR3 is TGCGCCACCCAGCCGACAGCCGCGAACACCGGGGAGCTGTTTTTT. It encodes CATQPTAANTGELFF.

The chain recombines TRBV7-7 with TRBJ2-1, with D perhaps TRBD1 (6 bases). The germline V and J ends were trimmed by 4 bases and 9 bases, with 13 bases remaining between them. Germline assignment: CDR1 SSHAT and CDR2 FNYEAQ (reference sequence). The length of the CDR3 is 13 residues. The CDR3 loop is CASSSYRGSEQFF. The CDR3 bases are TGTGCCAGCAGCTCCTATAGGGGGTCTGAGCAGTTCTTC.